This TCR beta chain was identified during a study of blood T cell repertoires in COVID-19. The wider study: The United States, Italy and Spain were the sources of the acute and convalescent COVID-19 samples. In each case, the material was cDNA or gDNA derived from T cells, B-cell-depleted T cells, or PBMCs.

V shed 3 bases and J shed 9 bases, with 13 bases lying between them. The CDR3 sequence is 13 residues long. CDR1 and CDR2 from the germline V gene are SGHDT and YYEEEE. Using immunoSEQ multiplex PCR, the repertoire was profiled, and TCRdb retains in-frame clones only, with some absent. The sample carries about 50,000 clones, about 90% recorded once. The chain recombines TRBV5-6 with TRBJ2-4, with a weak D call TRBD1 (6 bases). The sequencing input was peripheral blood. The source of this sequence is a man in his forties or fifties with active COVID-19. The CDR3 here is CASSSTGTVIQYF. The CDR3 region has the DNA TGTGCCAGCAGCTCCACAGGGACGGTCATTCAGTACTTC.